This record concerns one T cell receptor beta chain sequence. Its antigen is currently unknown. Beta-chain TCR CDR3 regions were amplified from RNA transcripts. Second-round multiplex PCR came after a first-round RT-PCR that employed HTBI primers. MiXCR, applied by TCRdb to the multiplex PCR reads, yields one record per CDR3 protein. The table lists some 350,000 distinct CDR3 sequences, approximately 17% of them singletons. These data come from a study of Graves' ophthalmopathy and Graves' hyperthyroidism. Physicians reached a diagnosis by relying on clinical symptoms, serum thyroxine, TRAb, thyroid ultrasound and orbital computed tomography. Study results and caveats: Among expanded thyroid clonotypes above 0.001 frequency, most also occurred in blood.

Germline V CDR1 and CDR2: SGHRS, YFSETQ. CDR3 length: 14 amino acids. Trimming took 0 bases from V and 11 from J, leaving 17 bases between them. The chain combines TRBV5-1 with TRBJ1-1, with a tentative D call TRBD1 (5 bases). Sequenced sample: peripheral blood. The sequence was collected from an adult woman with stable Graves' hyperthyroidism. In DNA form, the CDR3 reads TGCGCCAGCAGCTTGGAAGCGGGGGACCTCGGGGCTTTCTTT. Translating it yields CASSLEAGDLGAFF. The full variable domain, in which reference TRBV5-1 and TRBJ1-1 provide the parts outside the CDR3, is KAGVTQTPRYLIKTRGQQVTLSCSPISGHRSVSWYQQTPGQGLQFLFEYFSETQRNKGNFPGRFSGRQFSNSRSEMNVSTLELGDSALYLCASSLEAGDLGAFFGQGTRLTVV.